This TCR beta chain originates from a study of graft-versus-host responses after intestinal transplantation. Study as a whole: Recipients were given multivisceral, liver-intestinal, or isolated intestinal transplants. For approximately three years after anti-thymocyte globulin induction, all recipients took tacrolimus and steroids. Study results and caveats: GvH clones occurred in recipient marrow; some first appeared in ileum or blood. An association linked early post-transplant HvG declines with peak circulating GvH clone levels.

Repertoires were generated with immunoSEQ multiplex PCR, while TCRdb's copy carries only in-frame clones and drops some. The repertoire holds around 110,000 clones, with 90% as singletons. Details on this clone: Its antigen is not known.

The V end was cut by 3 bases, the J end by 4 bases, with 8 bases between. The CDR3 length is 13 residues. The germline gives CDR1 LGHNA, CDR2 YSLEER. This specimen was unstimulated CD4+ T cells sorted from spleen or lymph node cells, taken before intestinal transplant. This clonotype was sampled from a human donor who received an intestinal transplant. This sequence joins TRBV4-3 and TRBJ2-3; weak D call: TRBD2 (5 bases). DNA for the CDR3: TGCGCCAGCAGCCAGGTACTAGCAGATACGCAGTATTTT. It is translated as CASSQVLADTQYF.